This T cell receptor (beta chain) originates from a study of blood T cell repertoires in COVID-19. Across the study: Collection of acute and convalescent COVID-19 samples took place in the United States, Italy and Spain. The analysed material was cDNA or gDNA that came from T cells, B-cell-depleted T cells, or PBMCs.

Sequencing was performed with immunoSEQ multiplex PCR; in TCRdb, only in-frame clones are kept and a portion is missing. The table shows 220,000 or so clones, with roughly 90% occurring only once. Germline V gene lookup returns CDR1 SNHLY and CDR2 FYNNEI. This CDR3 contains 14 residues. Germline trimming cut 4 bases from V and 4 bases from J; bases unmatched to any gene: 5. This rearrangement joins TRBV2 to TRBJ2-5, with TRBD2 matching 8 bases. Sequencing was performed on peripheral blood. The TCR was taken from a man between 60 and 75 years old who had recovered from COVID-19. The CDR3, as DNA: TGTGCCAGCAGTGGGGGAAGCGGGAGAGAGACCCAGTACTTC. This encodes CASSGGSGRETQYF.